This record concerns one TCR beta chain sequence. This sample is part of a study of blood T cell repertoires in COVID-19. Sequencing was performed with immunoSEQ multiplex PCR; in TCRdb, only in-frame clones are kept and a portion is missing. The table records around 63,000 clones, more than 60% of them present only once. The CDR3 has 13 residues. V was pared by 3 bases and J by 5 bases, with 8 bases between. Germline V gene lookup returns CDR1 KGHSH and CDR2 LQKENI. The chain links TRBV18 to TRBJ2-1; D is perhaps TRBD2 (5 bases). This sequence was found in a woman between 45 and 65 years old with active or convalescent COVID-19. Sequencing was carried out using peripheral blood. CDR3 sequence reads: CASSPGLNNEQFF. In DNA, the CDR3 is TGTGCCAGCTCACCCGGACTGAACAATGAGCAGTTCTTC.